This entry is about one T cell receptor (beta chain). The data derive from a study of T cells after yellow fever vaccination. TCRdb re-derived calls from the 5' RACE reads in MiXCR, one entry per CDR3 protein. Here the sample spans approximately 330,000 distinct CDR3 sequences, around 13% being singletons. This CDR3 is built from 15 residues. Trimming removed 5 bases at V and 1 base at J, with 14 bases between. CDR1 is SEHNR, CDR2 FQNEAQ, per germline (reference sequence). Sequencing used CD4+ T cells sorted from PBMCs, obtained 15 days after the yellow fever booster vaccination. This sequence was found in a man in his late teens or twenties who received the YFV17D yellow fever vaccine. The gene calls are TRBV7-9 and TRBJ1-1; D gene ambiguous. CDR3 nucleotide sequence: TGTGCCAGCAGCATAACCCCTCCGACGAACACTGAAGCTTTCTTT. Its protein product is CASSITPPTNTEAFF.